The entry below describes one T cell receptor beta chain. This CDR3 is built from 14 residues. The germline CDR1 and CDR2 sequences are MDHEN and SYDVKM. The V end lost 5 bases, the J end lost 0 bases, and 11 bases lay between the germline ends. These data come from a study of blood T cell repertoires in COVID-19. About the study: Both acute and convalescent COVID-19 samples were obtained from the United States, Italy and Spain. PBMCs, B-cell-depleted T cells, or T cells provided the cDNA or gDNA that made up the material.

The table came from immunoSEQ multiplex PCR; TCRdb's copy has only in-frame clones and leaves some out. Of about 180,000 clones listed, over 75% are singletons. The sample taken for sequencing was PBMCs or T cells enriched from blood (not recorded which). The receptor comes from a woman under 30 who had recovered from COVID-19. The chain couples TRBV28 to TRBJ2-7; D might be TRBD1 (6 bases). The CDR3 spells CASSRDTRSYEQYF. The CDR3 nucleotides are TGTGCCAGCAGTCGGGACACTCGCTCCTACGAGCAGTACTTC. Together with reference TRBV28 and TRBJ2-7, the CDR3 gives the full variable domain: DVKVTQSSRYLVKRTGEKVFLECVQDMDHENMFWYRQDPGLGLRLIYFSYDVKMKEKGDIPEGYSVSREKKERFSLILESASTNQTSMYLCASSRDTRSYEQYFGPGTRLTVT.